Each of the 10 T cell receptor beta chains below was sequenced from the same sample in a study of blood T cell repertoires in COVID-19. Produced via immunoSEQ multiplex PCR; TCRdb's table is partial and in-frame only. The table shows roughly 280,000 clones, with around 89% occurring only once. The specimen was PBMCs or T cells enriched from blood (not recorded which). These receptors all come from a woman under 30 who had recovered from COVID-19.

The chain employs TRBV23-1 and TRBJ2-7; TRBD1 might be the D (7 bases). TRBV23-1 is classed as an ORF, of uncertain function. Between the trimmed V and J ends, which lost 2 bases and 6 bases, there was a span of 26 bases. This CDR3 spans 18 amino acids. The CDR3 DNA reads TGCGCCAGCAGTCAACCGCGGGCAGGGGGGCGTATAAACGGCGAGCAGTACTTC. It encodes CASSQPRAGGRINGEQYF.

The chain has TRBV5-4 and TRBJ1-1; TRBD1 matches at 10 bases. CDR1 and CDR2 from the germline V gene are SGHNT and YYREEE (reference sequence). This CDR3 is 16 amino acids long. The V gene end was trimmed by 2 bases and the J gene end by 4 bases; junction bases not matched to a gene: 8. CDR3 residues: CASSFPTGGVFTEAFF. CDR3 sequence (DNA): TGTGCCAGCAGCTTCCCGACAGGGGGCGTTTTCACTGAAGCTTTCTTT.

The CDR3 protein is CASSPLAGGPDTQYF. The CDR3 DNA is TGCGCCAGCAGCCCGCTAGCGGGGGGCCCAGATACGCAGTATTTT. The chain has TRBV4-1 and TRBJ2-3, with 11 positions matching TRBD2. Looked up from germline, CDR1 is MGHRA and CDR2 is YSYEKL. CDR3 length equals 15 residues. J lost 4 bases, V lost 4 bases, and 4 bases had no gene match.

The chain combines TRBV5-1 with TRBJ2-3; no clear D gene. Between the trimmed V and J ends, which lost 0 bases and 0 bases, there was a span of 8 bases. The germline gives CDR1 SGHRS, CDR2 YFSETQ. The CDR3 has 15 residues. The CDR3 protein is CASSLDRSSTDTQYF. CDR3 coding DNA: TGCGCCAGCAGCTTGGACAGATCTAGCACAGATACGCAGTATTTT.

This sequence joins TRBV19 and TRBJ2-3; 8 nucleotides align to TRBD1. Germline CDR1 is LNHDA and CDR2 is SQIVND (reference sequence). The trim removed 5 bases at V and 3 bases at J, leaving 13 bases unmatched. This CDR3 comprises 17 residues. The CDR3 is CASSVRLRDRLTDTQYF. The CDR3, as DNA: TGTGCCAGTAGTGTTCGCCTCCGGGACAGGCTTACAGATACGCAGTATTTT.

The chain uses TRBV2 and TRBJ1-1; D is possibly TRBD1 (6 bases). Trimming took off 5 bases at V and 0 bases at J, with 10 bases between the two ends. Germline CDR1 is SNHLY and CDR2 is FYNNEI. The CDR3 is 14 residues long. CDR3 in DNA: TGTGCCAGCAGTAGGACAGCCATGAACACTGAAGCTTTCTTT. This codes for CASSRTAMNTEAFF.

V usage is TRBV6-5 and J usage is TRBJ1-2; D possibly corresponds to TRBD1 (5 bases). V was clipped by 7 bases and J by 3 bases, with 12 bases between them. CDR1 is MNHEY, CDR2 SVGAGI, per germline. The CDR3 contains 13 residues. The CDR3 nucleotides are TGTGCCAGCACCTGGGGGGGGGACTATGGCTACACCTTC. Its translation: CASTWGGDYGYTF.

The chain has TRBV10-1 and TRBJ2-1, with D perhaps matching TRBD1 (6 bases). This CDR3 has 14 residues. The germline V and J ends were trimmed by 7 bases and 4 bases, with 14 bases remaining between them. The V gene's germline CDR1 is WNHNN and CDR2 SYGVQD (reference sequence). Written as DNA, the CDR3 is TGCGCCAGCACTCCATCACAGGGATACAATGAGCAGTTCTTC. The encoded protein is CASTPSQGYNEQFF.

The rearrangement links TRBV9 to TRBJ1-1, with 9 bases fitting TRBD1. Germline trimming cut 2 bases from V and 1 base from J; bases unmatched to any gene: 6. Germline V gene lookup returns CDR1 SGDLS and CDR2 YYNGEE. The CDR3 has 16 residues. CDR3 nucleotide sequence: TGTGCCAGCAGCGTTGGGGGACAGGGTTCGAACACTGAAGCTTTCTTT. Amino acids: CASSVGGQGSNTEAFF.

The chain uses TRBV5-4 and TRBJ2-5; TRBD2 matches 10 bases. The CDR3 is 16 amino acids. The germline V gene encodes CDR1 SGHNT and CDR2 YYREEE (reference sequence). The ends lost 4 bases at V and 4 bases at J; junction bases unmatched: 10. The CDR3 DNA follows: TGTGCCAGCAGCGGGGAAAAAGCGGGGGGGCCAGAGACCCAGTACTTC. Amino acid sequence: CASSGEKAGGPETQYF.